The 2 T cell receptor beta chains presented below share a single source sample, sequenced in a study of shared clonotypes between healthy human individuals. Clones were sequenced by immunoSEQ multiplex PCR, and TCRdb holds only the in-frame ones, with some missing. The sample carries hundreds of thousands of clones, 72% recorded once. Sequencing was carried out using memory CD4+ T cells sorted from blood. Subset described: CD45RA-negative fraction. The receptors originated from a woman aged 25-40 years in good health.

The chain carries TRBV9 and TRBJ2-7; D is perhaps TRBD2 (6 bases). The V end was cut by 3 bases, the J end by 11 bases, with 18 bases between. The CDR3 is 13 residues long. Germline assignment: CDR1 SGDLS and CDR2 YYNGEE. The CDR3 coding sequence is TGTGCCAGCAGCGAAGGGATTGAGGGAGGAAAGTACTTC. Amino acids: CASSEGIEGGKYF.

V gene TRBV5-4 combines with J gene TRBJ2-7; D is possibly TRBD1 or TRBD2 (5 bases each). CDR1 and CDR2 (germline): SGHNT, YYREEE (reference sequence). With 4 bases removed from V and 4 bases from J, the gap between germline ends came to 18 bases. This CDR3 is 15 amino acids long. CDR3 loop: CASSPSGAVRYEQYF. The CDR3 DNA reads as TGTGCCAGCAGCCCTTCCGGGGCAGTTAGGTACGAGCAGTACTTC.